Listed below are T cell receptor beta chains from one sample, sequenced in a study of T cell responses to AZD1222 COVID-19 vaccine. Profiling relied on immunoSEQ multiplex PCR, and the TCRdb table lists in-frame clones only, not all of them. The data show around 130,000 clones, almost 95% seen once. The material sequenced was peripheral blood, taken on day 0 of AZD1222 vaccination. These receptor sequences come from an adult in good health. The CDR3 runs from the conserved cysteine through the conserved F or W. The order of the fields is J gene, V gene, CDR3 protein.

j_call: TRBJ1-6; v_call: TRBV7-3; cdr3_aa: CASSPGNSPLHF
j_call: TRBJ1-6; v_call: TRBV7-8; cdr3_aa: CASSLNTNRGLSSYNSPLHF
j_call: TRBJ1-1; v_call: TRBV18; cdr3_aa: CASSPLDGRNTEAFF
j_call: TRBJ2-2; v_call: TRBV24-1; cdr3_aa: CATSERQGRGGTGELFF
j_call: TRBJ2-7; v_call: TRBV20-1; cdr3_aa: CSASWEYEQYF
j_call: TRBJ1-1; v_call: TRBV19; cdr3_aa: CASTPGASPGVTEAFF
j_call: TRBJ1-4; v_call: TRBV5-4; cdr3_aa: CASSHPTRNEKLFF
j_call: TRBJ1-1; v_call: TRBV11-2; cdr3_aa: CASSKDRVNTEAFF
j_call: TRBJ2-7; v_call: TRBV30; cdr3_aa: CAWSQEYEQYF
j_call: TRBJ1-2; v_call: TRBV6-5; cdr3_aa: CVAGLGSANYGYTF
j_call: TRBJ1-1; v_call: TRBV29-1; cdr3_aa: CSAGQGVAEAFF
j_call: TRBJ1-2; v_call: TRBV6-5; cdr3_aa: CARGPWGHTKYGYTF
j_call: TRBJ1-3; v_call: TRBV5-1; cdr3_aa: CASSLPTGSSGNTIYF
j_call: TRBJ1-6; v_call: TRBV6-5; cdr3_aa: CASSYSRSPLHF
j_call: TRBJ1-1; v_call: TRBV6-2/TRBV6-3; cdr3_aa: CASSPGQGCFF
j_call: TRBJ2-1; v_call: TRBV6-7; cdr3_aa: CASSSDRLADSYNEQFF
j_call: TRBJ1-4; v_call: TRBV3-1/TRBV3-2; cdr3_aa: CASSSLAGEVEKLFF
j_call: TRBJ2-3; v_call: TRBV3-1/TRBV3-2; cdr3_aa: CASSQDESARRDTQYF
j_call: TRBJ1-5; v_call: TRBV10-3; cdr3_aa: CAISEQGGNQPQHF
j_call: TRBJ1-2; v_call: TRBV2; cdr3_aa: CASRGGVRYTF
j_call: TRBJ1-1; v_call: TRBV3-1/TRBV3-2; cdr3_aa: CASSQGAYTEAFF
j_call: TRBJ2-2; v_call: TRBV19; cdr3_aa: CASRQGGTGELFF